Detailed here is one T cell receptor (beta chain). This sample is part of a study of blood T cell repertoires in COVID-19. Study information: COVID-19 samples, acute and convalescent, were from the United States, Italy and Spain. The cDNA or gDNA used as material had been derived from T cells, B-cell-depleted T cells, or PBMCs.

The V gene's germline CDR1 is MNHEY and CDR2 SMNVEV (reference sequence). This CDR3 region has 15 residues. V was cut by 5 bases and J by 3 bases, with 17 bases left in between. Under the authors' procedure: Amplification from reference gene primers served as the basis for estimated nucleated cell counts. Assay used: immunoSEQ multiplex PCR; TCRdb lists only in-frame clones, some missing. The DNA gave D and trimming, while V, J and clone size come from that table. Of fewer than 300,000 clones listed, 85% are singletons. Material for sequencing was peripheral blood. The receptor was derived from a man aged 50-60 years with active or convalescent COVID-19. The rearrangement uses TRBV27 and TRBJ2-7; weak D call: TRBD1 (6 bases). For the CDR3, the DNA is TGTGCCAGCAGTGTATGGGGGCCGGGGAGCTACGAGCAGTACTTC. Protein sequence: CASSVWGPGSYEQYF.